This entry concerns a single T cell receptor (beta chain). Antigen: not known. This entry comes from a study of OX40 agonist ivuxolimab in advanced cancers. In the study overall: Participants averaged approximately 65 years of age (range roughly 20 to 90) and were less than 85% male. General observations from the study: CD8+ T cells averaged more expanded clones than CD4+.

The V end was cut by 3 bases, the J end by 3 bases, with 12 bases between. Germline CDR1 reads KGHSH; CDR2 reads LQKENI. The CDR3 has 15 amino acids. This table comes from immunoSEQ multiplex PCR, and its TCRdb copy is limited to in-frame clones, with some not included. Of about 62,000 clones in the sample, roughly 78% were seen once. The specimen was CD4+ or CD8+ T cells sorted from blood, collected in a trial of the OX40 agonist ivuxolimab. The chain couples TRBV18 to TRBJ2-1; a possible D gene is TRBD1 (5 bases). The receptor was isolated from an adult with an advanced solid tumor such as melanoma, head and neck, liver or kidney cancer. The CDR3 sequence: CASSPGPERYNEQFF. The CDR3 DNA reads TGTGCCAGCTCACCGGGGCCGGAACGCTACAATGAGCAGTTCTTC.